This TCR beta chain stems from a study of cytomegalovirus exposure and HLA in healthy donors. In the study overall: The 130 or so validation repertoires, a later analysis reported, used the same platform as the 666 first-cohort repertoires. Study outcomes and limitations: Testing in vitro showed a few CMV-associated chains specific for CMV antigens. The tendency of first-cohort TCR clusters to co-occur in the approximately 110 validation repertoires was identified by a subsequent analysis.

Germline V gene sequence: CDR1 SNHLY, CDR2 FYNNEI. V was cut by 1 base and J by 2 bases, with 6 bases left in between. The CDR3 length is 13 residues. The method was immunoSEQ multiplex PCR; TCRdb's version includes in-frame clones alone and lacks a portion of them. The sample contains hundreds of thousands of clones, 70% to 90% of which appear only once. With respect to this clone: What it binds is not known.

From the 120-subject validation cohort, which was separate from the approximately 700-subject first cohort, the donors were drawn. J is TRBJ2-7 and V is TRBV2; maybe TRBD2 (5 bases). The sample comprised PBMCs. This sequence was found in a woman in her late teens or twenties in good health and CMV-seronegative. The DNA of the CDR3 is TGTGCCAGCAGTGAAGGGAGGCCCTACGAGCAGTACTTC. Translation gives CASSEGRPYEQYF.